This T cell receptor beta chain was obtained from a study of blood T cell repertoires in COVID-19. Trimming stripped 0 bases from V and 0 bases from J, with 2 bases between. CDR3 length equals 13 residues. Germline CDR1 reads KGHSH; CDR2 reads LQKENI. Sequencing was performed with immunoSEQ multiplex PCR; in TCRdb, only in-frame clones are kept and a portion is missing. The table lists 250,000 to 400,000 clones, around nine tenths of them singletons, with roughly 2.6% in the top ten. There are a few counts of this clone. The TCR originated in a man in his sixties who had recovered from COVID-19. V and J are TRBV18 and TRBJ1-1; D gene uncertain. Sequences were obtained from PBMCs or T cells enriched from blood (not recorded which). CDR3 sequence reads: CASSPPMNTEAFF. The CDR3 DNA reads TGTGCCAGCTCACCACCTATGAACACTGAAGCTTTCTTT. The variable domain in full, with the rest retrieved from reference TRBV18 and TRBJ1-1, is NAGVMQNPRHLVRRRGQEARLRCSPMKGHSHVYWYRQLPEEGLKFMVYLQKENIIDESGMPKERFSAEFPKEGPSILRIQQVVRGDSAAYFCASSPPMNTEAFFGQGTRLTVV.